Included here is one T cell receptor (beta chain) sequence, with context. The antigen remains undetermined. The data are from a study of T cell responses to AZD1222 COVID-19 vaccine. Findings and limits, study-wide: CD4 TCRs associated with vaccination spanned spike, dominating at 160-218 and 743-854. Unmutated regions of variants are reportedly targeted by nearly half of spike-specific TCRs. Donors, mostly white British, included more females; clonal diversity was possibly underestimated. Only five or six AZD1222 recipients tested seropositive at baseline.

The assay was immunoSEQ multiplex PCR, and TCRdb's table has in-frame clones only and misses some. Of around 180,000 clones listed, almost 95% were seen once; the top ten hold roughly a tenth. In germline, CDR1 is SGHRS, CDR2 YFSETQ. The CDR3 sequence is 14 residues long. After removal of 0 bases from V and 11 bases from J, the junction contained 5 bases not matched to a gene. The chain employs TRBV5-1 and TRBJ1-5, with 10 bases identical to TRBD1. Sequences were derived from peripheral blood, sampled on day 0 of AZD1222 vaccination. The clonotype originates from an adult in good health. The CDR3 protein is CASSLAGQGEAQHF. The CDR3 bases are TGCGCCAGCAGCTTGGCAGGACAGGGGGAGGCCCAGCATTTT.